This T cell receptor beta chain derives from a study of shared clonotypes between healthy human individuals. Per germline, CDR1 SGHVS and CDR2 FNYEAQ. V shed 8 bases and J shed 6 bases, with 14 bases lying between them. The CDR3 runs to 13 residues. Deep was the level at which the assay was run. Some clones are missing from TCRdb's copy, which holds only in-frame ones; the method was immunoSEQ multiplex PCR. This table holds hundreds of thousands of clones, 70% to 80% found once. The TCR sequence derives from a woman aged 40 to 49 in good health. Some clones in this sample may be carry-over from other donors' samples. Input material: PBMCs. The chain carries TRBV7-6 and TRBJ2-1, with D maybe TRBD2 (6 bases). The CDR3 DNA is TGTGCCAGCTCTGGATATAGCGGCAATGAGCAGTTCTTC. Protein: CASSGYSGNEQFF.